This is a list of T cell receptor beta chains from one sample in a study of blood T cell repertoires in COVID-19. TCRdb's table, derived via immunoSEQ multiplex PCR, lists solely in-frame clones and lacks some. The data contain about 190,000 clones, less than 80% of them singletons. Material: peripheral blood. The receptor set was obtained from a woman in her forties or fifties with acute or convalescent COVID-19. CDR3s include the opening cysteine and the closing phenylalanine or tryptophan. Fields, in order: J gene, V gene, clone size, D gene, CDR3 DNA, CDR3 protein. A D gene is named only where the DNA matches it firmly. Rows may omit the clone size; those that give it use once, few, many or a size class.

TRBJ2-5,TRBV28,.,.,TGTGCCAGCCTCCTTCGTGGGAGCGGAGAGACCCAGTACTTC,CASLLRGSGETQYF
TRBJ1-5,TRBV18,.,.,TGTGCCAGCTCACCACCTCGTACGGGGTCGAATCAGCCCCAGCATTTT,CASSPPRTGSNQPQHF
TRBJ1-2,TRBV6-5,few,TRBD1,TGTGCCAGCAGATCCCCGGGACAGAAGTATGGCTACACCTTC,CASRSPGQKYGYTF
TRBJ1-5,TRBV7-8,.,.,TGTGCCAGCAGCCCGCTCGGGACATTTAGCAATCAGCCCCAGCATTTT,CASSPLGTFSNQPQHF
TRBJ1-6,TRBV7-2,.,.,TGTGCCAGCAGCTTCGGGGATACAACACGGAATTCACCCCTCCACTTT,CASSFGDTTRNSPLHF
TRBJ2-7,TRBV6-1,.,TRBD1,TGTGCCAGCAGTGAACCGGGACAGGGAACCTACGAGCAGTACTTC,CASSEPGQGTYEQYF
TRBJ2-2,TRBV5-6,many,TRBD1,TGTGCCAGCAGCCTCTTGGGACAGATGAACACCGGGGAGCTGTTTTTT,CASSLLGQMNTGELFF
TRBJ1-2,TRBV6-4,.,.,TGTGCCAGCAGCCCGGACCCCGGACAGTCCTATGGCTACACCTTC,CASSPDPGQSYGYTF
TRBJ2-2,TRBV24-1,.,.,TGTGCCACCAGTGATGACCCAGGAACGAACACCGGGGAGCTGTTTTTT,CATSDDPGTNTGELFF
TRBJ1-6,TRBV28,.,.,TGTGCCAGCAGTCTCCGGACTGGCCGGGGGAATTCACCCCTCCACTTT,CASSLRTGRGNSPLHF
TRBJ2-7,TRBV24-1,.,TRBD1,TGTGCCACCAGTGATCGTGTTTGGGGACAGGGAGACCATGGCGAGCAGTACTTC,CATSDRVWGQGDHGEQYF
TRBJ2-1,TRBV19,once,TRBD1,TGTGCCAGTAGTATTGGCCGGACAGGTGATTTCCTAAGCTCCTACAATGAGCAGTTCTTC,CASSIGRTGDFLSSYNEQFF
TRBJ2-1,TRBV9,.,.,TGTGCCAGCAGCTTCTCGAGTGAGCAGTTCTTC,CASSFSSEQFF
TRBJ1-1,TRBV30,.,.,TGTGCCTGGAACCCGGGCAGGGGAGGGAGAAGCACTGAAGCTTTCTTT,CAWNPGRGGRSTEAFF
TRBJ1-1,TRBV18,.,.,TGTGCCAGCTCAGGGCAGATGAACACTGAAGCTTTCTTT,CASSGQMNTEAFF
TRBJ2-5,TRBV5-6,.,TRBD1,TGTGCCAGCAGCTTAACAGGGGGTAGTTTATCGGAGACCCAGTACTTC,CASSLTGGSLSETQYF
TRBJ2-7,TRBV5-1,.,.,TGCGCCAGCAGCGTGCTGTCTTCGGGGGACGGGGCTAGCTACGAGCAGTACTTC,CASSVLSSGDGASYEQYF
TRBJ1-5,TRBV6-2/TRBV6-3,.,.,TGTGCCAGCAGTTACTCCTACTCCTCGGGTGGCAATCAGCCCCAGCATTTT,CASSYSYSSGGNQPQHF
TRBJ1-4,TRBV10-3,.,.,TGTGCCATCAGTGACGAGGCTACAAATGAAAAACTGTTTTTT,CAISDEATNEKLFF
TRBJ2-1,TRBV27,.,.,TGTGCCAGCAGTTTCCCCCCTAGCAATGAGCAGTTCTTC,CASSFPPSNEQFF
TRBJ2-1,TRBV6-5,.,TRBD2,TGTGCCAGCAGTTACTCCGGCGGGAGTGGGTACAATGAGCAGTTCTTC,CASSYSGGSGYNEQFF
TRBJ2-1,TRBV5-8,.,.,TGTGCCAGCAGCTTGGACAGGAGCTCCTACAATGAGCAGTTCTTC,CASSLDRSSYNEQFF
TRBJ2-7,TRBV9,.,.,TGTGCCAGCAGCGTAGATGCCAGGGGTGAGCAGTACTTC,CASSVDARGEQYF
TRBJ1-1,TRBV28,few,.,TGTGCCAGCAGTTTTGGTAGAGGTACTGAAGCTTTCTTT,CASSFGRGTEAFF
TRBJ1-1,TRBV19,.,TRBD1,TGTGCCAGTAGTGCCGACAGGGGATCCTTGGACACTGAAGCTTTCTTT,CASSADRGSLDTEAFF
TRBJ2-2,TRBV6-1,once,TRBD2,TGTGCCAGCCTCTCAAGCGGGGGTGGCGGGGAGCTGTTTTTT,CASLSSGGGGELFF
TRBJ2-7,TRBV7-9,.,.,TGTGCCAGCAGCTTGGGATACGGTACAGGGAACTACGAGCAGTACTTC,CASSLGYGTGNYEQYF
TRBJ1-4,TRBV15,.,.,TGTGCCACCAGCCCGAGGAGGGGAACTCTTGAAAAACTGTTTTTT,CATSPRRGTLEKLFF
TRBJ2-3,TRBV24-1,.,.,TGTGCCACCAGTGGGCGGCGGGGGCGTGCCACAGATACGCAGTATTTT,CATSGRRGRATDTQYF
TRBJ2-2,TRBV10-2,.,TRBD1,TGCGCCAGCGGACAGGCCCACGGCGGGGAGCTGTTTTTT,CASGQAHGGELFF
TRBJ2-1,TRBV19,.,TRBD1,TGTGCCAGTAGTATCTCGGGACAGGGCCTCTACAATGAGCAGTTCTTC,CASSISGQGLYNEQFF
TRBJ1-6,TRBV6-5,.,.,TGTGCCAGCAGTATGGACAGAGGAGGTTCACCCCTCCACTTT,CASSMDRGGSPLHF
TRBJ2-2,TRBV5-1,.,TRBD2,TGCGCCAGCAGCTTAGTTCTAGCGGGAAAGACCGGGGAGCTGTTTTTT,CASSLVLAGKTGELFF
TRBJ2-2,TRBV6-5,.,.,TGTGCCTCCCGAAGGGGTACGAACACCGGGGAGCTGTTTTTT,CASRRGTNTGELFF
TRBJ2-3,TRBV28,.,.,TGTGCCAGCAGCCTTAGCACAGATACGCAGTATTTT,CASSLSTDTQYF
TRBJ2-2,TRBV7-6,.,TRBD2,TGTGCCAGCAGCCCGCGACTAGCGGGAGAGGTGACCGGGGAGCTGTTTTTT,CASSPRLAGEVTGELFF
TRBJ1-4,TRBV6-6,.,.,TGTGCCAGCAGTTACCCCCTTGTGACTAATGAAAAACTGTTTTTT,CASSYPLVTNEKLFF
TRBJ1-5,TRBV2,.,TRBD1,TGTGCCAGCAGTGAAAGGTCCGGGACAGGGAACAATCAGCCCCAGCATTTT,CASSERSGTGNNQPQHF
TRBJ1-2,TRBV9,.,TRBD1,TGTGCCAGCAGCCCCGGGGACAGGGCGGGTGGCTACACCTTC,CASSPGDRAGGYTF
TRBJ1-1,TRBV13,.,.,TGTGCCAGCAGCCCGGACGGACAGCTGAATTGGATCACTGAAGCTTTCTTT,CASSPDGQLNWITEAFF
TRBJ1-6,TRBV30,.,TRBD1,TGTGCCTGGACAACGCAGGGGGTGTTTTCACCCCTCCACTTT,CAWTTQGVFSPLHF
TRBJ1-2,TRBV7-2,.,.,TGTGCCAGCAGCCCCGACAGGACGAACTATGGCTACACCTTC,CASSPDRTNYGYTF
TRBJ2-5,TRBV6-6,.,.,TGTGCCAGCAATCGTATTCAAGAGACCCAGTACTTC,CASNRIQETQYF
TRBJ2-2,TRBV24-1,.,.,TGTGCCACCAGGGACAGCCCGAACACCGGGGAGCTGTTTTTT,CATRDSPNTGELFF
TRBJ2-7,TRBV7-9,.,.,TGTGCCAGCAGCTTAGCGGGGAGCTACGAGCAGTACTTC,CASSLAGSYEQYF
TRBJ2-7,TRBV25-1,.,.,TGTGCCAGCAGTGGATTACAGGGACCCGAGCAGTACTTC,CASSGLQGPEQYF
TRBJ2-7,TRBV30,few,TRBD2,TGTGCTATTGCAGTCCGGACTAGCGGGGTTCCCTACGAGCAGTACTTC,CAIAVRTSGVPYEQYF
TRBJ1-5,TRBV27,.,.,TGTGCCAGCAGTTTCTTAAGCAATCAGCCCCAGCATTTT,CASSFLSNQPQHF
TRBJ2-1,TRBV2,once,.,TGTGCCAGCAGTGATACTCAGGTTCTCAATGAGCAGTTCTTC,CASSDTQVLNEQFF
TRBJ2-3,TRBV10-3,.,.,TGTGCCATCAGTGGACCCCTGGGACAAGCTAGCACAGATACGCAGTATTTT,CAISGPLGQASTDTQYF
TRBJ2-7,TRBV24-1,few,.,TGTGCCACCAGTGACAACCTTACCCCCGAGGGAAATGTTTACGAGCAGTACTTC,CATSDNLTPEGNVYEQYF
TRBJ1-1,TRBV28,.,TRBD1,TGTGCCAGCAGTCAGGACAGGGGAGGACCTAACACTGAAGCTTTCTTT,CASSQDRGGPNTEAFF
TRBJ2-1,TRBV27,many,.,TGTGCCAGCAGTTCCGGGGGACGAGGGGAGCAGTTCTTC,CASSSGGRGEQFF
TRBJ1-4,TRBV7-8,.,.,TGTGCCAGCAGCCCCCAACAGACAACTAATGAAAAACTGTTTTTT,CASSPQQTTNEKLFF
TRBJ2-1,TRBV19,.,.,TGTGCCACCTCCAGAGGGGGGGGCGGCGGACTAACCTCAAATGAGCAGTTCTTC,CATSRGGGGGLTSNEQFF